This T cell receptor beta chain appears in the sequencing data of a study of T cell changes during pregnancy in multiple sclerosis. Generated by immunoSEQ multiplex PCR, the TCRdb table keeps only in-frame clones and is missing some. The sample holds about 48,000 clones, around 92% seen once. The germline CDR1 and CDR2 sequences are MDHEN and SYDVKM. Trimming took 4 bases from V and 5 from J, leaving 12 bases between them. The CDR3 has 13 amino acids. The material sequenced was CD4+ T cells from peripheral blood mononuclear cells, taken in the second trimester of pregnancy. This TCR derives from a female donor in good health, enrolled as a control in a pregnancy study. The V and J genes are TRBV28 and TRBJ2-7; no definite D call. CDR3 nucleotides: TGTGCCAGCAGTTCGGCCGTGGGCCACGAGCAGTACTTC. Protein product: CASSSAVGHEQYF.